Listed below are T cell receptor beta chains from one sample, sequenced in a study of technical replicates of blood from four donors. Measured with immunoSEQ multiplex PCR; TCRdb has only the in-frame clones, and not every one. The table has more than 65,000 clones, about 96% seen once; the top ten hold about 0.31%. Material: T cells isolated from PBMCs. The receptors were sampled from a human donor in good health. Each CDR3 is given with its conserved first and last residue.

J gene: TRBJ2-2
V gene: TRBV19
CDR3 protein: CASSIARLAGVFGELFF

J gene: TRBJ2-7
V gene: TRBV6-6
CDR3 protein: CASSYSEGDRTYEQYF

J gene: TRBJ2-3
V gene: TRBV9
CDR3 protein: CASSVTQDTDTQYF

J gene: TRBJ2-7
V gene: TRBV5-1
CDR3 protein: CASSLEGRLTSGRPYEQYF

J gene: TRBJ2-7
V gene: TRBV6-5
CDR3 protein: CASSYPDRGHKQYF

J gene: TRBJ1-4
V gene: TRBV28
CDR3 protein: CASSFWGVLGQRVSKEKLFF

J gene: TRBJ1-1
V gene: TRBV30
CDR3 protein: CAWRDRENTEAFF

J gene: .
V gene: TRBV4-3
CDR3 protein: CASSARDSSYEQYF

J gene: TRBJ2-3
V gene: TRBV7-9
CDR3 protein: CASSLPKREGSTDTQYF

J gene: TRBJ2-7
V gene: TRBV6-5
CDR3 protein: CASSVTGADYEQYF

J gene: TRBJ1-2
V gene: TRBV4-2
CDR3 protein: CASSQSGVYGYTF

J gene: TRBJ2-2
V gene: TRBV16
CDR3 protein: CASSQPGHHTGELFF

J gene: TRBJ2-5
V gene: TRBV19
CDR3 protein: CASRVGEAGGRETQYF

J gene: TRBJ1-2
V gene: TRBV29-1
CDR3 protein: CSVERTQNYGYTF

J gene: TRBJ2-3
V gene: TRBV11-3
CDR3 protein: CASSPRVTDTQYF

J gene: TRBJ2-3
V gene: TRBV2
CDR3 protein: CASSEAGGASADTQYF

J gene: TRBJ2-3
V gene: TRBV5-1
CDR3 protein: CASSLAASGVPDTQYF

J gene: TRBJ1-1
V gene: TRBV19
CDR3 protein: CASTPWGVSGLNTEAFF

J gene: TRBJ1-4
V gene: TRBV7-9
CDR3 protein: CASSPRDRFEKLFF

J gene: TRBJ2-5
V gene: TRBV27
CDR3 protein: CASSLIGTGRSETQYF

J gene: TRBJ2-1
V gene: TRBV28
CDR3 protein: CASSFLSSGNSYNEQFF

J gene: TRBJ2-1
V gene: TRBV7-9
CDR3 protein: CASSSPTGARGDEQFF

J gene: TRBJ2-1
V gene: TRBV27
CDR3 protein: CASSLTGSQNNEQFF

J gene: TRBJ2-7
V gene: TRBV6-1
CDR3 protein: CASSVWDRLNEQYF

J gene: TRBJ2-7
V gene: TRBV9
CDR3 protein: CASSTGQGGTRLEQYF

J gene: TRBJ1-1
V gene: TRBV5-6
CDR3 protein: CASSLDRGLWFF

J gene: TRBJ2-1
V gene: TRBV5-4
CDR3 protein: CASSFWRETYNEQFF

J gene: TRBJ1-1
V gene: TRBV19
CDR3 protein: CASSIQGGGMNTEAFF

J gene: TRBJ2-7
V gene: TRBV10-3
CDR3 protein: CAISAGGTYEQYF

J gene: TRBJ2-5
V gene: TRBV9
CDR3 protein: CASSPLGLAGGETQYF

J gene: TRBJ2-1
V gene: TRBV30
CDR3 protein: CAWSAADSSTYNEQFF

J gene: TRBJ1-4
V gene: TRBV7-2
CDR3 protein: CASSYQGTNEKLFF

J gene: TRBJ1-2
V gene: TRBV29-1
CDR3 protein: CSVEYGQYYGYTF

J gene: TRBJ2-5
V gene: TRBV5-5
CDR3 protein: CASSLGTSGIQETQYF

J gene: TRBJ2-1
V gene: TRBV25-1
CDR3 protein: CASRASGSGRDEQFF

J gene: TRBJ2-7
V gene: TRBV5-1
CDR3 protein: CASSPGQGIEQYF

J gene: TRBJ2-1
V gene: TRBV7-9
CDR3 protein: CASSLYRGHASSYNEQFF

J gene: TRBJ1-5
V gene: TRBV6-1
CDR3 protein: CASIRGGINQPQHF

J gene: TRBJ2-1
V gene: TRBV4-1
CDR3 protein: CASSQREGYNEQFF

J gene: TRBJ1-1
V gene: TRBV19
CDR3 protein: CASSIVRGSLRDTEAFF

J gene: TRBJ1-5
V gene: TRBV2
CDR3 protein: CASSVGDYSNQPQHF

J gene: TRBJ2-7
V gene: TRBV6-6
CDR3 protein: CASSYKGAQGQYEQYF

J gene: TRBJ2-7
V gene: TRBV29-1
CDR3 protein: CSVWLGDRPSYEQYF

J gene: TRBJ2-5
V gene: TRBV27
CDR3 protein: CASSLYQGETQYF

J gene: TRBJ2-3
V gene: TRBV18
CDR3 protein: CASSLASSTDTQYF

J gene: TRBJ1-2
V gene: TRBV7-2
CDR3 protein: CASSAGQSGYGYTF

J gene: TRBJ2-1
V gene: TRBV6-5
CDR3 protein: CASQRELSYNEQFF

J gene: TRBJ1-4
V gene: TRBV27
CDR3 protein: CASSLYFGEKLFF

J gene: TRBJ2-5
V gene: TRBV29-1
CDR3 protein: CSVGREETQYF

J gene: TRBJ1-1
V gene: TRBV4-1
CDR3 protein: CASSQEGHIYTEAFF

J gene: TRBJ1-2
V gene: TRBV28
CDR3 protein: CASSWDTGYGYTF

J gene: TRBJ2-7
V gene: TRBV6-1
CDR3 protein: CASSDQDRGGLEQYF

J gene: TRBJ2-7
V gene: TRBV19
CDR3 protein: CASSLGTASYEQYF

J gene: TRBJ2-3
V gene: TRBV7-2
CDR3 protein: CASSLDRGTDTQYF

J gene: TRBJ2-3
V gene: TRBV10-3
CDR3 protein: CAISELAGDTQYF